Following are 21 T cell receptor beta chains from one sample sequenced in a study of PD-L1 blockade in urothelial cancer. TCRdb keeps only in-frame clones here, not all; method: immunoSEQ multiplex PCR. Found here are 35,000 to 55,000 clones, 82% of them singletons; the top ten hold roughly 13%. Time point given: peripheral blood 6 weeks after treatment start. Sequences were derived from PBMCs, sampled around atezolizumab (anti-PD-L1) treatment. The receptors come from a man aged 60-69 years with urothelial cancer.

In its sample, this clone ranks as medium-sized. The chain uses TRBV7-9 and TRBJ2-1; possible D gene TRBD2, 6 bases. V lost 6 bases, J lost 4 bases, and 10 bases lay in between. From germline, CDR1 is SEHNR and CDR2 FQNEAQ (reference sequence). The CDR3 is 13 residues long. The CDR3 coding sequence is TGTGCCAGCAGGGAGGGATCTTACAATGAGCAGTTCTTC. Protein: CASREGSYNEQFF. Filled out from reference TRBV7-9 and TRBJ2-1, the complete variable domain reads DTGVSQNPRHKITKRGQNVTFRCDPISEHNRLYWYRQTLGQGPEFLTYFQNEAQLEKSRLLSDRFSAERPKGSFSTLEIQRTEQGDSAMYLCASREGSYNEQFFGPGTRLTVL.

This chain uses TRBV5-5 with TRBJ2-1; 10 bases are shared with TRBD2. V shed 0 bases and J 4 bases; nucleotides not matched to a gene: 1. CDR1 and CDR2 from the germline V gene are SGHKS and YYEKEE (reference sequence). This CDR3 has 15 amino acids. CDR3 protein: CASSLDSGRYNEQFF. The CDR3 DNA follows: TGTGCCAGCAGCTTGGATAGCGGGAGGTACAATGAGCAGTTCTTC.

The V call is TRBV28, the J call TRBJ1-2; D is perhaps TRBD1 (5 bases). Germline assignment: CDR1 MDHEN and CDR2 SYDVKM. The CDR3 is made up of 15 amino acids. V gave up 4 bases and J gave up 5 bases, with 17 bases separating them. Here the CDR3 reads CASSSPGRGGYGYTF. The CDR3 region has the DNA TGTGCCAGCAGTTCCCCGGGACGGGGAGGGTATGGCTACACCTTC.

The chain employs TRBV28 and TRBJ1-4, with 10 bases lining up with TRBD1. Germline values: CDR1 MDHEN, CDR2 SYDVKM. This CDR3 region has 16 residues. Germline trimming cut 6 bases from V and 2 bases from J; bases unmatched to any gene: 6. CDR3: CASRPTGGWTNEKLFF. DNA for the CDR3: TGTGCCAGCAGGCCGACAGGGGGCTGGACTAATGAAAAACTGTTTTTT.

This chain connects TRBV6-4 to TRBJ2-1; TRBD2 agrees at 11 bases. V was pared by 3 bases and J by 4 bases, with 2 bases of the junction left unmatched. In germline, CDR1 is MRHNA, CDR2 SNTAGT. CDR3 length equals 15 residues. Written as DNA, the CDR3 is TGTGCCAGCAGTGAAGGGACTAGCGGATACAATGAGCAGTTCTTC. Translating gives CASSEGTSGYNEQFF.

There are a few counts of this clone. The chain carries TRBV25-1 and TRBJ1-1, with 9 positions matching TRBD1. The CDR3 consists of 13 residues. In germline, CDR1 is MGHDK, CDR2 SYGVNS. Trimming removed 5 bases from V and 5 bases from J; junction bases left unmatched: 3. CDR3 amino acids: CASSTGTGTEAFF. The DNA for the CDR3 is TGTGCCAGCAGTACCGGGACAGGGACTGAAGCTTTCTTT.

In this sample, this clone turned up once. V usage is TRBV7-2 and J usage is TRBJ2-3; D is possibly TRBD1 (6 bases). There are 13 residues in the CDR3. Between the trimmed V and J ends, which lost 1 base and 13 bases, there was a span of 15 bases. CDR1 is SGHTA, CDR2 FQGNSA, per germline. The CDR3 loop reads CASSLDPGQFKYF. The CDR3 region has the DNA TGTGCCAGCAGCTTAGATCCCGGACAGTTTAAGTATTTT.

A single count supports this clone. The rearrangement uses TRBV2 and TRBJ2-1; 10 nucleotides line up with TRBD2. CDR1 and CDR2 (germline): SNHLY, FYNNEI. V gave up 3 bases and J gave up 0 bases; unmatched junction bases: 8. This CDR3 spans 18 amino acids. CDR3 DNA: TGTGCCAGCAGTGAGAGGACTAGCGGAAAGAGCTCCTACAATGAGCAGTTCTTC. This translates into CASSERTSGKSSYNEQFF.

The chain combines TRBV29-1 with TRBJ2-5, with 7 bases fitting TRBD1. The CDR3 consists of 14 residues. V was pared by 6 bases and J by 4 bases, with 11 bases of the junction left unmatched. CDR1 and CDR2 (germline): SQVTM, ANQGSEA. The CDR3 DNA is TGCAGCGTCAAAGGGGGCGCCGGGATAGAGACCCAGTACTTC. Its protein product is CSVKGGAGIETQYF. The full variable domain, its missing parts supplied by reference TRBV29-1 and TRBJ2-5, is SAVISQKPSRDICQRGTSLTIQCQVDSQVTMMFWYRQQPGQSLTLIATANQGSEATYESGFVIDKFPISRPNLTFSTLTVSNMSPEDSSIYLCSVKGGAGIETQYFGPGTRLLVL.

The chain carries TRBV28 and TRBJ2-7; possibly TRBD1 for D (5 bases). This CDR3 has 14 amino acids. Trimming stripped 8 bases from V and 0 bases from J, with 14 bases between. CDR1 and CDR2 (germline): MDHEN, SYDVKM. The CDR3 protein is CASRDSDGSYEQYF. The CDR3 nucleotides are TGTGCCAGCCGCGACAGCGATGGCTCCTACGAGCAGTACTTC.

This chain links TRBV5-4 with TRBJ1-2, with TRBD1 matching over 8 bases. Germline lookup yields CDR1 SGHNT and CDR2 YYREEE (reference sequence). This CDR3 contains 15 residues. V lost 0 bases and J lost 5; bases outside the gene matches: 6. CDR3 DNA: TGTGCCAGCAGCTTGGCGCAGGGGGCAGGGTATGGCTACACCTTC. Its translation: CASSLAQGAGYGYTF.

This clone was counted once. CDR3 loop: CASSSGGDYNEQFF. The CDR3 DNA reads TGTGCCAGTAGTTCTGGCGGGGACTACAATGAGCAGTTCTTC. This rearrangement joins TRBV19 to TRBJ2-1; TRBD2 is a possible D gene (6 bases). CDR1 is LNHDA and CDR2 is SQIVND in the germline V gene (reference sequence). Between the trimmed V and J ends, which lost 5 bases and 3 bases, there was a span of 11 bases. The CDR3 consists of 14 residues. Full variable domain (rest looked up from reference TRBV19 and TRBJ2-1): DGGITQSPKYLFRKEGQNVTLSCEQNLNHDAMYWYRQDPGQGLRLIYYSQIVNDFQKGDIAEGYSVSREKKESFPLTVTSAQKNPTAFYLCASSSGGDYNEQFFGPGTRLTVL.

The chain carries TRBV9 and TRBJ2-5; the match to TRBD2 covers 14 bases. The germline CDR1 and CDR2 sequences are SGDLS and YYNGEE. Trimming at V came to 0 bases and at J to 4 bases, leaving 5 bases not matched to a gene. The CDR3 spans 17 residues. The CDR3 sequence: CASSVGGTSGGLETQYF. The CDR3 bases are TGTGCCAGCAGCGTAGGAGGGACTAGCGGGGGTTTAGAGACCCAGTACTTC.

The chain carries TRBV6-1 and TRBJ1-5; D gene uncertain. The CDR3 extends over 13 amino acids. Trimming removed 4 bases from V and 3 bases from J, with 7 bases in between. CDR1 is MNHNS and CDR2 is SASEGT in the germline V gene. DNA for the CDR3: TGTGCCAGCAGTGGTGAGGACAATCAGCCCCAGCATTTT. It encodes CASSGEDNQPQHF.

This clone has a single count. J is TRBJ2-7 and V is TRBV5-1; 12 nucleotides line up with TRBD1. The CDR3 sequence is 14 residues long. Per the germline V gene, CDR1 is SGHRS and CDR2 is YFSETQ. The V segment lost 3 bases and the J segment 5 bases; nucleotides outside the gene matches: 3. This CDR3 is CASSSRDRGHEQYF. CDR3 sequence (DNA): TGCGCCAGCAGCTCCCGGGACAGGGGGCACGAGCAGTACTTC.

The chain links TRBV6-6 to TRBJ2-1; 9 bases line up with TRBD2. The CDR3 is 15 amino acids. V was clipped by 6 bases and J by 6 bases; unmatched bases: 9. Per germline, CDR1 MNHNY and CDR2 SVGAGI (reference sequence). CDR3 sequence: CASSYVAGVRNEQFF. CDR3 DNA: TGTGCCAGCAGCTATGTAGCGGGGGTCCGCAATGAGCAGTTCTTC.

This chain joins TRBV15 and TRBJ1-2; D call uncertain. Germline loops: CDR1 LNHNV, CDR2 YYDKDF (reference sequence). The ends were cut back, 0 bases at V and 7 bases at J, with 12 bases in the middle. The CDR3 runs 14 residues. The CDR3 DNA is TGTGCCACCAGCAGAGATGCCGGGTGGTCTGGCTACACCTTC. The encoded protein is CATSRDAGWSGYTF.

V usage is TRBV5-5 and J usage is TRBJ2-3; a weak D match, TRBD2 (6 bases). Trimming pared 2 bases from V and 6 bases from J, leaving 22 bases between. The CDR3 has 17 amino acids. CDR1 is SGHKS, CDR2 YYEKEE, per germline (reference sequence). The CDR3 here is CASSFGVGAGVGDTQYF. For the CDR3, the DNA is TGTGCCAGCAGCTTCGGAGTGGGAGCGGGTGTGGGGGATACGCAGTATTTT.

The gene calls are TRBV5-4 and TRBJ1-3; TRBD1 matches at 11 bases. V lost 4 bases to trimming and J lost 2 bases; unmatched junction nucleotides: 8. There are 17 residues in the CDR3. In germline, CDR1 is SGHNT, CDR2 YYREEE (reference sequence). The CDR3 sequence: CASSRTGGFITGNTIYF. Written as DNA, the CDR3 is TGTGCCAGCAGCCGGACAGGGGGCTTTATCACTGGAAACACCATATATTTT.

CDR3 DNA sequence: TGTGCCACCAGCAGAGGAGGGGGCCCGTTGGACGAGCAGTACTTC. Amino acids: CATSRGGGPLDEQYF. The rearrangement links TRBV15 to TRBJ2-7; 7 nucleotides align to TRBD1. With V trimmed by 1 base and J by 5 bases, 8 bases remained unmatched. CDR1 is LNHNV, CDR2 YYDKDF, per germline (reference sequence). The CDR3 sequence is 15 residues long.

The chain has TRBV20-1 and TRBJ2-3, with unresolved D. Germline V CDR1 and CDR2: DFQATT, SNEGSKA (reference sequence). V lost 5 bases and J lost 5, with 5 bases in between. The CDR3 has 10 amino acids. DNA for the CDR3: TGCAGTGCTGAGAAAGATACGCAGTATTTT. It yields the protein CSAEKDTQYF.